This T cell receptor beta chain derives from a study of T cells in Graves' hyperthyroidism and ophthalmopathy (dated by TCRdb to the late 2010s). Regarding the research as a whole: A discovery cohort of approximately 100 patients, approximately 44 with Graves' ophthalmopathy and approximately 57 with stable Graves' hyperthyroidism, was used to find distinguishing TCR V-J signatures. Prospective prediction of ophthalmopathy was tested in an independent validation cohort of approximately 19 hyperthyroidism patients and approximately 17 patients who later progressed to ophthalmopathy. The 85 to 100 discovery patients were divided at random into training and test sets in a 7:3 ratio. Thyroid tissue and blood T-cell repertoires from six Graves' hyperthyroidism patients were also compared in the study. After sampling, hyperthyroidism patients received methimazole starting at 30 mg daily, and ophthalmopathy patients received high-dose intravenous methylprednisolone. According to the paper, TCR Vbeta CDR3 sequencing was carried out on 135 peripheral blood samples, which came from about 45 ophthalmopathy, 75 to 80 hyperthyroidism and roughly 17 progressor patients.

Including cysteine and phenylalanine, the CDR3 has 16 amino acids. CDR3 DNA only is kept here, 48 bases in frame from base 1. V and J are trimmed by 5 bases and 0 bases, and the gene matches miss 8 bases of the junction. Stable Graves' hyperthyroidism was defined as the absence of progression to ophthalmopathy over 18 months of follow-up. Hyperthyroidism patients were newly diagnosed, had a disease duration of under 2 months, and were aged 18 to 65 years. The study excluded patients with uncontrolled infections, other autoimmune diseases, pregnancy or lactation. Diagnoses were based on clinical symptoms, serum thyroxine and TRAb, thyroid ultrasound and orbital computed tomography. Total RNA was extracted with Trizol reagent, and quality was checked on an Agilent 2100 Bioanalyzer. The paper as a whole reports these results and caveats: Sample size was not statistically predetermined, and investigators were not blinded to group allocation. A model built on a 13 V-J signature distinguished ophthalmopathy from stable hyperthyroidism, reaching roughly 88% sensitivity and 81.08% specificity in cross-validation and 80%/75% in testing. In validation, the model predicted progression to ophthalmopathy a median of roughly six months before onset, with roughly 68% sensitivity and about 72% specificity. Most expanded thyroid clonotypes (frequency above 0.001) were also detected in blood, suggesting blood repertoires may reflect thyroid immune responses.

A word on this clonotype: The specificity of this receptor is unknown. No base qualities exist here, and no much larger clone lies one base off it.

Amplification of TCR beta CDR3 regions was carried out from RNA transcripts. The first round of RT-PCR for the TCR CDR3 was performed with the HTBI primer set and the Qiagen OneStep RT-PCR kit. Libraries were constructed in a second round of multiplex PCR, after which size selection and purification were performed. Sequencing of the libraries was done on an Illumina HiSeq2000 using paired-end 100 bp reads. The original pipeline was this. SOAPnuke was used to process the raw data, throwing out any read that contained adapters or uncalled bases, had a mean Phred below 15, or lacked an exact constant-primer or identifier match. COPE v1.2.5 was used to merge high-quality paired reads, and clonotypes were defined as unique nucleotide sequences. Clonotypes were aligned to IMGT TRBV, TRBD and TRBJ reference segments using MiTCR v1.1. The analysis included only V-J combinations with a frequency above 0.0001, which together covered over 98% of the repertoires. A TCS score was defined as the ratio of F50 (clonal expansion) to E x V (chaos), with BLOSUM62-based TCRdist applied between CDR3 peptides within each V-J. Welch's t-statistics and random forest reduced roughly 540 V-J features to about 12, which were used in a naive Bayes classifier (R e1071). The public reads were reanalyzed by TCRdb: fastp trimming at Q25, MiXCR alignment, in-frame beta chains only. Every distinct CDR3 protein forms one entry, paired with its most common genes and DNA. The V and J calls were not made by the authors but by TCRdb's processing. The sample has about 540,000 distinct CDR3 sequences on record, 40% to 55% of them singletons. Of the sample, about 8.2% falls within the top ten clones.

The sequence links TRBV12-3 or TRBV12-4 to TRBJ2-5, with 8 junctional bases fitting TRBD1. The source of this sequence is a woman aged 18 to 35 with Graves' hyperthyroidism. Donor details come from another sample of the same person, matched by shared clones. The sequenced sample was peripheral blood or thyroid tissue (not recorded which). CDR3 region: CASSPRTGWYQETQYF. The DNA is TGTGCCAGCAGTCCCAGGACAGGGTGGTACCAAGAGACCCAGTACTTC.